These 9 T cell receptor beta chains were all obtained from the same sample, sequenced in a study of T cell repertoires in cytomegalovirus infection. For these receptors, no antigen is known. Using its own MiXCR run on the reads, TCRdb lists one record per CDR3 protein. The sample consists of 40,000 to 60,000 distinct CDR3 sequences, under 25% of them appearing once. The sequenced sample was CD8+ T cells from cultured PBMCs, obtained from culture after CMV antigen stimulation. The receptors derive from a human donor in good health (CMV status not recorded). Some clones in this sample may be carry-over from other donors' samples.

The CDR3 protein is CASSQVLAGRGETQYF. The CDR3 DNA reads as TGCGCCAGCAGCCAAGTCCTAGCGGGGCGGGGGGAGACCCAGTACTTC. The genes are TRBV4-3 and TRBJ2-5, with 9 nucleotides matching TRBD2. Unmatched junction bases numbered 8, after V lost 1 base and J lost 5 bases. This CDR3 is built from 16 residues. Germline lookup yields CDR1 LGHNA and CDR2 YSLEER.

This clonotype showed up just a few times. This chain connects TRBV4-2 to TRBJ1-1; D gene unclear. CDR3 length: 12 residues. Trimming cost V 4 bases and J 11 bases, with 14 bases left between them. Germline V gene lookup returns CDR1 LGHNA and CDR2 YNFKEQ. This CDR3 reads CASSPFGQRAFF. The CDR3, as DNA: TGTGCCAGCAGCCCTTTCGGGCAGAGGGCTTTCTTT.

Only a few counts were recorded for this clonotype. The chain combines TRBV20-1 with TRBJ2-7; 7 bases fit TRBD1. The germline V gene has CDR1 DFQATT and CDR2 SNEGSKA (reference sequence). The CDR3 is made up of 15 amino acids. Trimming at V came to 0 bases and at J to 0 bases, leaving 5 bases not matched to a gene. In DNA form, the CDR3 reads TGCAGTGCTAGAGATCTGACAGGGAGCTCCTACGAGCAGTACTTC. Amino acid sequence: CSARDLTGSSYEQYF.

This clonotype occurred a few times. A junction end diverges from the germline sequence, so it may reflect a read error. This chain links TRBV20-1 with TRBJ1-2, with unresolved D. The CDR3 runs to 14 residues. Germline loops: CDR1 DFQATT, CDR2 SNEGSKA (reference sequence). CDR3 in amino acids: CSARVWSFGYGYTF. DNA of the CDR3: TGCAGTGCCAGAGTTTGGAGCTTCGGCTATGGCTACACCTTC.

This sequence joins TRBV27 and TRBJ1-2, with D possibly matching TRBD1 (5 bases). CDR3 length equals 14 residues. Germline V gene data show CDR1 as MNHEY and CDR2 as SMNVEV (reference sequence). The ends were cut back, 5 bases at V and 5 bases at J, with 15 bases in the middle. The CDR3 nucleotides are TGTGCCAGCAGTCGCTATGCGGGGGATTATGGCTACACCTTC. It codes for CASSRYAGDYGYTF.

The chain combines TRBV15 with TRBJ2-7; the match to TRBD2 covers 11 bases. Germline trimming cut 4 bases from V and 2 bases from J; bases unmatched to any gene: 13. The germline V gene encodes CDR1 LNHNV and CDR2 YYDKDF (reference sequence). The CDR3 covers 18 residues. DNA of the CDR3: TGTGCCACCAGCACCAACGACCCGACTAGCGGGACACCCTACGAGCAGTACTTC. This encodes CATSTNDPTSGTPYEQYF.

The chain uses TRBV11-1 and TRBJ1-5; 7 nucleotides align to TRBD1. Trimming cost V 0 bases and J 2 bases; bases outside gene matches: 7. In germline, CDR1 is SGHAT, CDR2 FQDESV (reference sequence). The CDR3 has 17 amino acids. The CDR3 spells CASSLAGDRPRNQPQHF. In DNA, the CDR3 is TGTGCCAGCAGCTTAGCGGGGGACAGACCACGCAATCAGCCCCAGCATTTT.

This clonotype showed up just a few times. The chain combines TRBV7-9 with TRBJ1-1; D ambiguous. The germline V gene has CDR1 SEHNR and CDR2 FQNEAQ (reference sequence). This CDR3 contains 12 residues. Between the trimmed V and J ends, which lost 2 bases and 3 bases, there was a span of 4 bases. The CDR3 region is CASSLPHTEAFF. The CDR3, as DNA: TGTGCCAGCAGCTTACCCCACACTGAAGCTTTCTTT.

This clonotype was seen a few times. The chain is built from TRBV7-9 and TRBJ2-2; 9 nucleotides align to TRBD2. CDR3 length: 17 residues. Germline V gene sequence: CDR1 SEHNR, CDR2 FQNEAQ (reference sequence). The V segment lost 5 bases and the J segment 4 bases; nucleotides outside the gene matches: 11. The CDR3 bases are TGTGCCAGCAGCCAAACCAATAGCGGGAGTGGCACCGGGGAGCTGTTTTTT. As protein: CASSQTNSGSGTGELFF.